Each of the 28 T cell receptor beta chains below was sequenced from the same sample in a study of cytomegalovirus exposure and HLA in healthy donors (dated by TCRdb to 2016 to 2017). The library was built by means of the immunoSEQ multiplex PCR assay. A mixture of 60 forward primers for TCR Vbeta segments and 13 reverse primers for TCR Jbeta segments was used in the multiplex PCR. The table was pulled from immuneACCESS by TCRdb, which kept in-frame rearrangements only. Such tables lose some clones; where checked, under half of the loss comes from unresolved V genes, and the rest has no known cause. The sample table holds roughly 74,000 clones. Of the sample, around 7.5% is held by the ten largest clones. What was sequenced was PBMCs. These receptors all come from a female donor in good health and CMV-seropositive.

The rearrangement uses TRBV5-4 and TRBJ2-5, with 8 bases fitting TRBD2. V lost 4 bases, J lost 1 base, and 9 bases stayed unmatched. The germline V gene has CDR1 SGHNT and CDR2 YYREEE (reference sequence). The CDR3 length is 16 residues. CDR3 protein: CASSRGGSGTQETQYF. DNA for the CDR3: TGTGCCAGCAGCAGGGGAGGTAGCGGGACCCAAGAGACCCAGTACTTC. Drawing the rest from reference TRBV5-4 and TRBJ2-5, the complete variable domain is ETGVTQSPTHLIKTRGQQVTLRCSSQSGHNTVSWYQQALGQGPQFIFQYYREEENGRGNFPPRFSGLQFPNYSSELNVNALELDDSALYLCASSRGGSGTQETQYFGPGTRLLVL.

This chain joins TRBV7-8 and TRBJ2-3, with D possibly matching TRBD2 (7 bases). Germline V gene data show CDR1 as SGHVS and CDR2 as FQNEAQ. Trimming removed 1 base from V and 4 bases from J, with 18 bases in between. The length of the CDR3 is 17 residues. CDR3: CASSLGGGPSGSDTQYF. The CDR3 bases are TGTGCCAGCAGCTTAGGGGGGGGGCCTTCGGGGTCAGATACGCAGTATTTT.

The V gene is TRBV6-6, the J gene TRBJ2-2; 7 bases map to TRBD1. Unmatched junction bases numbered 7, after V lost 2 bases and J lost 7 bases. Germline V gene lookup returns CDR1 MNHNY and CDR2 SVGAGI (reference sequence). The CDR3 is 15 amino acids. The CDR3 here is CASSYEGALGGELFF. DNA for the CDR3: TGTGCCAGCAGTTACGAGGGGGCGCTGGGCGGGGAGCTGTTTTTT.

The CDR3 loop reads CASPLGGRSKVGYTF. The CDR3 DNA is TGTGCCAGCCCCCTCGGGGGGAGATCGAAAGTGGGCTACACCTTC. The chain couples TRBV2 to TRBJ1-2, with a tentative D call TRBD1 (5 bases). Germline V gene data show CDR1 as SNHLY and CDR2 as FYNNEI. Trimming took off 8 bases at V and 8 bases at J, with 24 bases between the two ends. CDR3 length: 15 amino acids.

The V call is TRBV5-6, the J call TRBJ2-1; TRBD2 matches at 11 bases. The CDR3 covers 18 residues. Trimming took 4 bases from V and 5 from J; bases not matched to a gene: 14. Looked up from germline, CDR1 is SGHDT and CDR2 is YYEEEE. The CDR3 coding sequence is TGTGCCAGCAGCGGCGGGACTAGCGGCGTGGGCGGGGACAATGAGCAGTTCTTC. As protein: CASSGGTSGVGGDNEQFF.

Here the CDR3 reads CASSVSPSAGYGYTF. Written as DNA, the CDR3 is TGTGCCAGCAGCGTCTCTCCCTCGGCAGGTTATGGCTACACCTTC. The chain couples TRBV14 to TRBJ1-2; D is unresolved. The CDR3 runs 15 residues. Trimming took off 5 bases at V and 5 bases at J, with 18 bases between the two ends. Germline CDR1 and CDR2: SGHDN and FVKESK.

This chain joins TRBV28 and TRBJ1-3, with 9 nucleotides matching TRBD1. The CDR3 runs 15 residues. The V gene end was trimmed by 3 bases and the J gene end by 4 bases; junction bases not matched to a gene: 4. Germline values: CDR1 MDHEN, CDR2 SYDVKM. CDR3 nucleotide sequence: TGTGCCAGCAGTTTCAGGGGACAGGGAGGAAACACCATATATTTT. It codes for CASSFRGQGGNTIYF.

The V and J genes are TRBV6-1 and TRBJ1-1; TRBD1 matches 12 bases. This CDR3 region has 14 residues. J gave up 7 bases and V 3 bases, and 3 bases lay outside the gene matches. Germline-derived CDR1 and CDR2 are MNHNS and SASEGT. In nucleotides, the CDR3 is TGTGCCAGCAGTGACGGGACAGGGGGCATTGAAGCTTTCTTT. Its translation: CASSDGTGGIEAFF.

The chain couples TRBV4-1 to TRBJ2-7; TRBD2 matches at 14 bases. The CDR3 consists of 16 residues. The junction had 8 bases not matched to a gene; V was cut back by 4 bases and J by 6 bases. CDR1 and CDR2 (germline): MGHRA, YSYEKL. CDR3 region: CASSPIPGLAGAEQYF. Here the CDR3 DNA reads TGCGCCAGCAGCCCGATTCCGGGACTAGCGGGGGCCGAGCAGTACTTC.

This sequence joins TRBV30 and TRBJ1-2, with TRBD1 matching over 7 bases. The ends lost 6 bases at V and 3 bases at J; junction bases unmatched: 7. In germline, CDR1 is GTSNPN, CDR2 SVGIG (reference sequence). This CDR3 spans 13 amino acids. CDR3 in amino acids: CACAGQPDYGYTF. In nucleotides, the CDR3 is TGTGCCTGTGCGGGACAGCCAGACTATGGCTACACCTTC.

The gene calls are TRBV18 and TRBJ2-3; TRBD2 matches 9 bases. The trim removed 0 bases at V and 8 bases at J, leaving 9 bases unmatched. CDR1 is KGHSH, CDR2 LQKENI, per germline. CDR3 length: 16 residues. This CDR3 reads CASSPPGGRALGTQYF. In DNA, the CDR3 is TGTGCCAGCTCACCACCAGGCGGGAGGGCCCTCGGTACGCAGTATTTT.

This chain links TRBV25-1 with TRBJ1-1, with a tentative D call TRBD1 (5 bases). With 4 bases removed from V and 1 base from J, the gap between germline ends came to 22 bases. Germline V lookup: CDR1 MGHDK, CDR2 SYGVNS. The CDR3 totals 18 residues. Here the CDR3 DNA reads TGTGCCAGCAGTGGGACCGAAGCATGGAGGGGAAGGAACACTGAAGCTTTCTTT. The encoded protein is CASSGTEAWRGRNTEAFF.

The chain links TRBV7-2 to TRBJ1-6; perhaps TRBD1 as D (6 bases). The CDR3 is 14 amino acids. Germline V lookup: CDR1 SGHTA, CDR2 FQGNSA. V dropped 1 base and J dropped 8 bases, with 9 bases sitting between them. CDR3 amino acids: CASSLEYRDSPLHF. In DNA, the CDR3 is TGTGCCAGCAGCTTAGAGTACAGGGATTCACCCCTCCACTTT.

The chain is built from TRBV7-2 and TRBJ2-1; TRBD2 is a possible D gene (6 bases). V lost 5 bases and J 3 bases, leaving 11 bases between the germline ends. CDR1 is SGHTA, CDR2 FQGNSA, per germline. This CDR3 has 14 residues. Here the CDR3 reads CASSRDSNYNEQFF. Here the CDR3 DNA reads TGTGCCAGCAGCCGGGACTCGAACTACAATGAGCAGTTCTTC.

The chain carries TRBV6-5 and TRBJ2-1; D is possibly TRBD1 (7 bases). Germline CDR1 is MNHEY and CDR2 is SVGAGI. With 1 base removed from V and 9 bases from J, the gap between germline ends came to 10 bases. CDR3 length equals 13 residues. CDR3: CASSYLRDSEQFF. CDR3 DNA: TGTGCCAGCAGTTACTTGCGGGACAGTGAGCAGTTCTTC.

This chain joins TRBV7-3 and TRBJ1-1; 7 bases are a match to TRBD1. The CDR3 has 14 residues. Germline CDR1 reads SGHTA; CDR2 reads FQGTGA. V trimming: 5 bases; J trimming: 7 bases; junction bases outside the gene matches: 10. The chain's CDR3 is CASSPTGRSHEAFF. The DNA of the CDR3 is TGTGCCAGCAGCCCGACAGGGAGGTCCCATGAAGCTTTCTTT.

The V call is TRBV27, the J call TRBJ2-1, with 7 bases that match TRBD1. Germline V gene sequence: CDR1 MNHEY, CDR2 SMNVEV (reference sequence). This CDR3 region has 16 residues. V lost 0 bases to trimming and J lost 7 bases; unmatched junction nucleotides: 9. CDR3: CASSLSSDRVMNEQFF. The CDR3 DNA follows: TGTGCCAGCAGTTTATCAAGTGACAGGGTGATGAATGAGCAGTTCTTC.

The genes are TRBV5-1 and TRBJ1-1; TRBD1 matches 9 bases. Germline trimming cut 4 bases from V and 5 bases from J; bases unmatched to any gene: 6. There are 14 residues in the CDR3. The germline V gene has CDR1 SGHRS and CDR2 YFSETQ. The CDR3 sequence is CASSPQGARTEAFF. As DNA, the CDR3 is TGCGCCAGCAGCCCACAGGGGGCGCGAACTGAAGCTTTCTTT.

The rearrangement links TRBV30 to TRBJ2-3, with 10 bases matching TRBD2. After removal of 1 base from V and 2 bases from J, the junction contained 9 bases not matched to a gene. This CDR3 spans 17 amino acids. Germline values: CDR1 GTSNPN, CDR2 SVGIG (reference sequence). The CDR3 coding sequence is TGTGCCTGGAGTGCCGGCGGGCTAGCGGGGGCCACAGATACGCAGTATTTT. It translates to CAWSAGGLAGATDTQYF. Full variable domain (remainder filled in from reference TRBV30 and TRBJ2-3): SQTIHQWPATLVQPVGSPLSLECTVEGTSNPNLYWYRQAAGRGLQLLFYSVGIGQISSEVPQNLSASRPQDRQFILSSKKLLLSDSGFYLCAWSAGGLAGATDTQYFGPGTRLTVL.

The chain's CDR3 is CASSEGTGNEKLFF. The CDR3, as DNA: TGTGCCAGCAGCGAGGGGACAGGGAATGAAAAACTGTTTTTT. The rearrangement joins TRBV9 to TRBJ1-4; TRBD1 agrees at 9 bases. Germline V gene sequence: CDR1 SGDLS, CDR2 YYNGEE. The J segment lost 5 bases and the V segment lost 3 bases, leaving 2 bases of the junction unmatched. The CDR3 has 14 amino acids.

The V call is TRBV29-1, the J call TRBJ2-5, with D tentatively TRBD1 (6 bases). This CDR3 is 15 amino acids long. V gave up 0 bases and J gave up 1 base, with 12 bases separating them. Germline V CDR1 and CDR2: SQVTM, ANQGSEA. Written as DNA, the CDR3 is TGCAGCGTTGAAGACCCTAGGGGGATCCAAGAGACCCAGTACTTC. This encodes CSVEDPRGIQETQYF. Together with reference TRBV29-1 and TRBJ2-5, the CDR3 gives the full variable domain: SAVISQKPSRDICQRGTSLTIQCQVDSQVTMMFWYRQQPGQSLTLIATANQGSEATYESGFVIDKFPISRPNLTFSTLTVSNMSPEDSSIYLCSVEDPRGIQETQYFGPGTRLLVL.

This chain connects TRBV11-2 to TRBJ1-1; 7 bases are shared with TRBD1. J was trimmed by 3 bases and V by 6 bases; bases with no gene match: 1. The CDR3 length is 12 residues. CDR1 is SGHAT and CDR2 is FQNNGV in the germline V gene. This CDR3 is CASRQGDTEAFF. In DNA form, the CDR3 reads TGTGCCAGCAGGCAGGGGGACACTGAAGCTTTCTTT.

The genes are TRBV6-1 and TRBJ2-5; D may be TRBD2 (6 bases). The CDR3 has 14 residues. V shed 1 base and J shed 7 bases, with 13 bases lying between them. Per the germline V gene, CDR1 is MNHNS and CDR2 is SASEGT. This CDR3 is CASSEVPAEGTQYF. The CDR3 nucleotides are TGTGCCAGCAGTGAAGTCCCCGCGGAGGGGACCCAGTACTTC.

The J gene is TRBJ2-2, the V gene TRBV6-1, with D unclear. Trimming stripped 2 bases from V and 4 bases from J, with 11 bases between. Germline CDR1 MNHNS, CDR2 SASEGT. CDR3 length: 15 residues. CDR3 sequence reads: CASSERSPPTGELFF. The CDR3 region has the DNA TGTGCCAGCAGTGAACGCAGTCCTCCCACCGGGGAGCTGTTTTTT.

The V call is TRBV4-1, the J call TRBJ1-5; a weak D match, TRBD1 (5 bases). CDR1 is MGHRA and CDR2 is YSYEKL in the germline V gene. The CDR3 contains 15 residues. V lost 1 base to trimming and J lost 6 bases, with 13 bases between them. CDR3 coding DNA: TGCGCCAGCAGCCAAGGGGGGGGGAATACTCAGCCCCAGCATTTT. Translation gives CASSQGGGNTQPQHF.

The rearrangement links TRBV5-1 to TRBJ2-3; no reliable D call. Germline V gene data show CDR1 as SGHRS and CDR2 as YFSETQ. CDR3 length: 14 amino acids. Trimming removed 0 bases at V and 5 bases at J, with 10 bases between. The CDR3 protein is CASSLAPSRDTQYF. CDR3 nucleotide sequence: TGCGCCAGCAGCTTGGCACCTAGTAGAGATACGCAGTATTTT.

This sequence joins TRBV7-3 and TRBJ2-2, with TRBD2 as a possible D gene (5 bases). This CDR3 contains 17 residues. V shed 5 bases and J shed 0 bases, with 16 bases lying between them. Per the germline V gene, CDR1 is SGHTA and CDR2 is FQGTGA. In nucleotides, the CDR3 is TGTGCCAGCAGCCCCCGAGGAGCGGAGGCGAACACCGGGGAGCTGTTTTTT. Amino acids: CASSPRGAEANTGELFF.

This chain uses TRBV5-7 with TRBJ2-7, with 8 bases matching TRBD2. TRBV5-7 counts as an open reading frame of uncertain function. The CDR3 is 16 residues long. V gave up 4 bases and J gave up 0 bases; unmatched junction bases: 9. In nucleotides, the CDR3 is TGTGCCAGCAGCCTACGACTAGCGATCAGCTCCTACGAGCAGTACTTC. Translated, it gives CASSLRLAISSYEQYF.